A single sample is the source of the 17 T cell receptor beta chains below, sequenced in a study of blood T cells in healthy people across ages. Through a sample-barcoded 5' primer and a J-beta primer mix, a second PCR was run for about 6 to 11 cycles. TCRdb re-derived calls from the 5' RACE reads in MiXCR, one entry per CDR3 protein. The top ten clones hold under 3% of a sample with 750,000 to 950,000 distinct CDR3 sequences, around 25% of them seen once. A further study also used this sample, focusing on T cells of mothers and their children.

The sequencing input was blood. These receptors were obtained from a boy aged 5-17 years in good health.

This clonotype was recorded many times. The gene calls are TRBV20-1 and TRBJ2-1; 10 positions agree with TRBD2. The CDR3 covers 16 residues. Germline CDR1 reads DFQATT; CDR2 reads SNEGSKA (reference sequence). V lost 2 bases and J lost 4; bases outside the gene matches: 8. The CDR3 reads CSARSPSGGQYNEQFF. CDR3 bases: TGCAGTGCTAGAAGTCCTAGCGGGGGCCAGTACAATGAGCAGTTCTTC.

The V call is TRBV5-1, the J call TRBJ2-7, with 11 nucleotides matching TRBD2. There are 14 residues in the CDR3. Germline CDR1 reads SGHRS; CDR2 reads YFSETQ. The junction had 3 bases not matched to a gene; V was cut back by 1 base and J by 6 bases. The CDR3 sequence: CASSLWGTSGEQYV. The CDR3 nucleotides are TGCGCCAGCAGCTTGTGGGGGACTAGCGGCGAGCAGTACGTC.

This clonotype was observed a handful of times. The gene calls are TRBV6-6 and TRBJ2-4, with D possibly matching TRBD1 (6 bases). Trimming removed 7 bases at V and 3 bases at J, with 10 bases between. This CDR3 region has 13 residues. Germline-derived CDR1 and CDR2 are MNHNY and SVGAGI (reference sequence). The CDR3 is CASKRGNKNIQYF. The CDR3 DNA reads TGTGCCAGCAAAAGGGGGAACAAAAACATTCAGTACTTC.

This clonotype was counted between two and nine times. The chain has TRBV9 and TRBJ2-7; the D gene could be TRBD1 or TRBD2 (6 bases each). The V gene lost 3 bases and the J gene lost 7 bases, with 17 bases spanning the gap. The CDR3 extends over 14 amino acids. Looked up from germline, CDR1 is SGDLS and CDR2 is YYNGEE. The chain's CDR3 is CASSAGTPRGEQYF. CDR3 DNA: TGTGCCAGCAGCGCCGGGACACCTCGGGGGGAGCAGTACTTC.

About this clonotype itself: A much larger clone sits a single nucleotide away, making a read error possible. The CDR3 here is CASSFLVDRPYEQYF. The DNA of the CDR3 is TGTGCCAGCAGCTTTCTTGTCGACAGGCCCTACGAGCAGTACTTC. This chain uses TRBV5-6 with TRBJ2-7; a weak D match, TRBD1 (6 bases). The V end was cut by 2 bases, the J end by 2 bases, with 14 bases between. The CDR3 extends over 15 amino acids. Germline CDR1 reads SGHDT; CDR2 reads YYEEEE.

The chain recombines TRBV5-6 with TRBJ2-5, with unresolved D. The J call may not be correct, given that the DNA end is closer to TRBJ2-1. CDR1 is SGHDT, CDR2 YYEEEE, per germline. The CDR3 is made up of 12 amino acids. The CDR3 sequence: CASGTAYNEQFF. CDR3 bases: TGTGCCAGCGGCACGGCCTACAATGAGCAGTTCTTC.

This clonotype was recorded a few times. The chain employs TRBV5-6 and TRBJ2-1; D perhaps matches TRBD1 (6 bases). CDR1 is SGHDT, CDR2 YYEEEE, per germline. CDR3 length: 17 residues. Between the trimmed V and J ends, which lost 3 bases and 4 bases, there was a span of 20 bases. The CDR3 region has the DNA TGTGCCAGCAGCTCCCGAAGCGGACAGTCGCTATACAATGAGCAGTTCTTC. Residues: CASSSRSGQSLYNEQFF.

V is TRBV12-3 or TRBV12-4 and J is TRBJ1-4; 7 bases match TRBD1. The CDR3 consists of 15 residues. With 5 bases clipped from V and 8 bases from J, the junction kept 11 bases outside the gene matches. CDR3 coding DNA: TGTGCCAGCAGTACGCGGACAGGCTTTGGGGAAAAACTGTTTTTT. This sequence encodes CASSTRTGFGEKLFF.

The chain is built from TRBV12-3 or TRBV12-4 and TRBJ2-7, with 16 bases lining up with TRBD2. The CDR3 loop spans 15 amino acids. V dropped 4 bases and J dropped 11; count of bases not matched to a gene: 8. CDR3 DNA: TGTGCCAGCAGTTCCTTGGGACTAGCGGGGGGGATAAAGTACTTC. Residues: CASSSLGLAGGIKYF.

The J gene is TRBJ2-2, the V gene TRBV3-1, with D uncertain. In germline, CDR1 is LGHDT, CDR2 YNNKEL (reference sequence). The CDR3 covers 16 residues. V gave up 1 base and J gave up 1 base, with 10 bases separating them. As DNA, the CDR3 is TGTGCCAGCAGCCAAGCTTCGGCCGAGAACACCGGGGAGCTGTTTTTT. This gives the protein CASSQASAENTGELFF.

The V gene is TRBV15, the J gene TRBJ2-4, with TRBD2 identical over 8 bases. The V gene's germline CDR1 is LNHNV and CDR2 YYDKDF (reference sequence). CDR3 length: 15 amino acids. J gave up 8 bases and V 4 bases, and 10 bases lay outside the gene matches. The CDR3 DNA reads TGTGCCACCAGCAAGTCCCGGGAGGGAGGTGACATTCAGTACTTC. It encodes CATSKSREGGDIQYF.

This clonotype was detected only a few times. V and J are TRBV3-1 and TRBJ2-5; TRBD1 aligns across 11 bases. This CDR3 has 18 amino acids. V shed 4 bases, J shed 4 bases, and the junction held 14 bases outside the gene matches. The germline V gene encodes CDR1 LGHDT and CDR2 YNNKEL (reference sequence). The CDR3 DNA sequence: TGTGCCAGCAGCCCCTCTCTCCAGGACAGGGGGCGCCTAGAGACCCAGTACTTC. Protein product: CASSPSLQDRGRLETQYF.

This sequence joins TRBV9 and TRBJ2-7; no clear D. Trimming stripped 4 bases from V and 0 bases from J, with 11 bases between. CDR1 is SGDLS, CDR2 YYNGEE, per germline. The CDR3 totals 14 residues. The CDR3 bases are TGTGCCAGCAGCATCGAAGCGAGCTCCTACGAGCAGTACTTC. Its protein is CASSIEASSYEQYF.

This clonotype was seen a single time. The chain has TRBV18 and TRBJ2-5; D is ambiguous. The J call may be in error: the DNA end matches TRBJ2-1 better. Germline V gene lookup returns CDR1 KGHSH and CDR2 LQKENI. CDR3 size: 14 residues. CDR3 bases: TGTGCCAGCTCACCACTCACTTCCCCCGAAGGGCAGTTCTTC. The encoded protein is CASSPLTSPEGQFF.

Comments on this clonotype: The missing conserved phenylalanine or tryptophan at the end of this CDR3 makes a read error likely. V and J are TRBV27 and TRBJ2-1; 9 bases align to TRBD2. CDR1 MNHEY and CDR2 SMNVEV come from the germline V gene (reference sequence). Unmatched junction bases numbered 4, after V lost 6 bases and J lost 4 bases. The CDR3 consists of 14 residues. The CDR3: CASRETSGYNEQFI. Here the CDR3 DNA reads TGTGCCAGCAGGGAGACTAGCGGTTACAATGAGCAGTTCATC.

This clonotype was detected many times. The genes are TRBV9 and TRBJ2-5; the D gene is possibly TRBD1 (5 bases). V lost 4 bases, J lost 0 bases, and 16 bases lay in between. The CDR3 length is 16 residues. Per germline, CDR1 SGDLS and CDR2 YYNGEE. The DNA of the CDR3 is TGTGCCAGCAGCCCACAGGACGGAAGGTACCAAGAGACCCAGTACTTC. The encoded protein is CASSPQDGRYQETQYF.

For the CDR3, the DNA is TGTGCCAGCAGGTCACCCTGGGACAGGGCCTACAATGAGCAGTTCTTC. Translating it yields CASRSPWDRAYNEQFF. This chain uses TRBV11-2 with TRBJ2-1, with 9 bases fitting TRBD1. Trimming at V came to 6 bases and at J to 2 bases, leaving 8 bases not matched to a gene. The length of the CDR3 is 16 residues. In germline, CDR1 is SGHAT, CDR2 FQNNGV.